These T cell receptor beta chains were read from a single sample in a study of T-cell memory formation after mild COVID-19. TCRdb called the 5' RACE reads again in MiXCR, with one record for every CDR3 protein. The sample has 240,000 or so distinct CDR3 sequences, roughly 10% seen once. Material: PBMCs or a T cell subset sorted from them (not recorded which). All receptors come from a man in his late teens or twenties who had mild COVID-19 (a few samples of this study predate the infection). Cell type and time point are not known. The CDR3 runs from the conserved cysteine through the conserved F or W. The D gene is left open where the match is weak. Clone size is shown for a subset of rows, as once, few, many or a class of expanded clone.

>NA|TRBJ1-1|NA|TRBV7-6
TGTGCCAGCAGCCGCCTCGAGGCTGAAGCTTTCTTT
CASSRLEAEAFF
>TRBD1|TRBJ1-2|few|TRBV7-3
TGTGCCAGCAGCCCTGGACAGGCGACTAACTATGGCTACACCTTC
CASSPGQATNYGYTF
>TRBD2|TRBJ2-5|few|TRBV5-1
TGCGCCAGCAGCCGCGGGACTAGCGGCCAAGAGACCCAGTACTTC
CASSRGTSGQETQYF
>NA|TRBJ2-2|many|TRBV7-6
TGTGCCAGCAGCTTAGGGGACACCGGGGAGCTGTTTTTT
CASSLGDTGELFF
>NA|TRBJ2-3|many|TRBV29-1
TGCAGCGTTAACGTGGGGAGCACAGATACGCAGTATTTT
CSVNVGSTDTQYF
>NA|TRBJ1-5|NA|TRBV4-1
TGCGCCAGCAGCCAAGATTGGGCAGGGTTTAGTAATCAGCCCCAGCATTTT
CASSQDWAGFSNQPQHF
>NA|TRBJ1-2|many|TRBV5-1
TGCGCCAGCAGCTTGGTATCCGTAAACTATGGCTACACCTTC
CASSLVSVNYGYTF
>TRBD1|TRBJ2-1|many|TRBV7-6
TGTGCCAGCAGTTCCCGGGGGGGACAGGGGGCCTTGAGCTCCTACAATGAGCAGTTCTTC
CASSSRGGQGALSSYNEQFF
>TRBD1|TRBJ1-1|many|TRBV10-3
TGTGCCATCAGTGGGGTAGGACAGGGAGATCAAGCTTTCTTT
CAISGVGQGDQAFF
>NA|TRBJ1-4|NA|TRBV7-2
TGTGCCAGCAGCTTGTCATGGGACGAAAAACTGTTTTTT
CASSLSWDEKLFF
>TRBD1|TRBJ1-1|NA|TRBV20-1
TGCAGTGCGAGGGGACAGGGGGATAAAACTGAAGCTTTCTTT
CSARGQGDKTEAFF
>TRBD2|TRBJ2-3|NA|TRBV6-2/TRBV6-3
TGTGCCAGCATTCGACGACTAGCGGGGTCCACAGATACGCAGTATTTT
CASIRRLAGSTDTQYF
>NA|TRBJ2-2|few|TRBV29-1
TGCAGCGTTGGGCAGGCAAGGGAGCTGTTTTTT
CSVGQARELFF
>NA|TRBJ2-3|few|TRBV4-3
TGCGCCAGCAGCCAAGGCTCCCGGCCCGCGGGGAATACGCAGTATTTT
CASSQGSRPAGNTQYF
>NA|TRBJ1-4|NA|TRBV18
TGTGCCAGCTCACCATATACAGCGGGTAATGAAAAACTGTTTTTT
CASSPYTAGNEKLFF
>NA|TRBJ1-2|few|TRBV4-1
TGCGCCAGCAGCCAAGAGGGGGCATCGCCCTATGGCTACACCTTC
CASSQEGASPYGYTF
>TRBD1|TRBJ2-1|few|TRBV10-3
TGTGCCATCAGTGAGACACAGGGGACCTACAATGAGCAGTTCTTC
CAISETQGTYNEQFF
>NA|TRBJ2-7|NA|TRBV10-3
TGTGCCGTCAGTGAGTCGCTGTGGGACGAGCAGTACTTC
CAVSESLWDEQYF
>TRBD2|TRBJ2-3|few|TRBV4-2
TGTGCCAGCAGCCAACGCCGGGGGGGGGCAGATACGCAGTATTTT
CASSQRRGGADTQYF
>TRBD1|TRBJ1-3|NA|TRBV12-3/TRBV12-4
TGTGCCAGCGGAAGGGGGCCCGGAAACACCATATATTTT
CASGRGPGNTIYF
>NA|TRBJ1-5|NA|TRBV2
TGTGCCAGCAGGACAGCCGAAATACCCTATCGGCATTTT
CASRTAEIPYRHF
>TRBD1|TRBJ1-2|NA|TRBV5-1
TGCGCCAGCAGCATAACGAGGGACAGTGGGGGCTACACCTTC
CASSITRDSGGYTF
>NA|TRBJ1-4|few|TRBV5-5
TGTGCCAGCAGCTTATTTGGGGATTTTAGGGCTAATGAAAAACTGTTTTTT
CASSLFGDFRANEKLFF
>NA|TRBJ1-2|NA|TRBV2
TGTGCCAGCAGTGGGGACATTTATGGCTACACCTTC
CASSGDIYGYTF
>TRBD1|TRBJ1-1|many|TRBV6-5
TGTGCCAGCAGTTGGACAGGGGGAGACACTGAAGCTTTCTTT
CASSWTGGDTEAFF
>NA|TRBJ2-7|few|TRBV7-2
TGTGCCAGCAGCTTAGGGGGCGGGACCGCCTACGAGCAGTACTTC
CASSLGGGTAYEQYF
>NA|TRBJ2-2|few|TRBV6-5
TGTGCCAGCAGTTTACAGGGTTGGGAGCTGTTTTTT
CASSLQGWELFF
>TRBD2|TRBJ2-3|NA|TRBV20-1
TGCAGTGCTAGACCTAGCGGGGTTCCAGATACGCAGTATTTT
CSARPSGVPDTQYF
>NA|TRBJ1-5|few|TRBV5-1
TGCGCCAGCAGCCCGGACGGGGGAGCTCAGCCCCAGCATTTT
CASSPDGGAQPQHF
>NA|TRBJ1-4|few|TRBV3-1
TGTGCCAGCAGAGGCGCGGGGGCTTGGTCTCCTAATGAAAAACTGTTTTTT
CASRGAGAWSPNEKLFF
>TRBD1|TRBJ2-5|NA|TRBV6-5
TGTGCCAGCAGTTACGGACAGGGAACTGGCCAAGAGACCCAGTACTTC
CASSYGQGTGQETQYF